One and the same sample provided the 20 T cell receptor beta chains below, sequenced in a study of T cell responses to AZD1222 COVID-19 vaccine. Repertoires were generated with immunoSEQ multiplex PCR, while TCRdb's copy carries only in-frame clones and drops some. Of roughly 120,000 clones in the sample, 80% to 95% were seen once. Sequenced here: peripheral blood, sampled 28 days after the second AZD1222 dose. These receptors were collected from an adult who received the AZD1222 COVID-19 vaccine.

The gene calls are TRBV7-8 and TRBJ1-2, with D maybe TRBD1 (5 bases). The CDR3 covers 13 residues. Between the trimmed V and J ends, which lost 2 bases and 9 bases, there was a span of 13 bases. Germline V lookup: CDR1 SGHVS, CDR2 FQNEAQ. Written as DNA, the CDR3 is TGTGCCAGCAGCTTACGAGGGGTAAAGAGCTACACCTTC. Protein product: CASSLRGVKSYTF.

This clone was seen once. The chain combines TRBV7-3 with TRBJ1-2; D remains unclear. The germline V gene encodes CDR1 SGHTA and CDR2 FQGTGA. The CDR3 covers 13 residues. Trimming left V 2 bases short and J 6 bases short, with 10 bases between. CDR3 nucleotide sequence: TGTGCCAGCAGCTTATTTTTGGGCCATGGCTACACCTTC. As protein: CASSLFLGHGYTF.

The CDR3 loop is CASSLDRSGNTIYF. The CDR3 DNA follows: TGTGCCAGCAGCTTAGACAGATCTGGAAACACCATATATTTT. This chain links TRBV7-9 with TRBJ1-3; the D is unclear. The length of the CDR3 is 14 residues. The V end lost 1 base, the J end lost 1 base, and 5 bases lay between the germline ends. From germline, CDR1 is SEHNR and CDR2 FQNEAQ (reference sequence).

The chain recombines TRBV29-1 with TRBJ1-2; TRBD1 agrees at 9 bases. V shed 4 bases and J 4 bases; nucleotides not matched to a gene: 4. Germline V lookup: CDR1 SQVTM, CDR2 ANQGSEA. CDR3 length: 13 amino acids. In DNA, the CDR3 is TGCAGCGTTGCGGTGGACAGGGGCTATGGCTACACCTTC. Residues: CSVAVDRGYGYTF.

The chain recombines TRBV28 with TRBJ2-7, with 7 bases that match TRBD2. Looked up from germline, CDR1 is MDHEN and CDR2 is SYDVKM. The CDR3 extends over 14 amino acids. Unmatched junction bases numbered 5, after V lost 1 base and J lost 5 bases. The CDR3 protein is CASSLSAGVDEQYF. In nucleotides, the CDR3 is TGTGCCAGCAGTTTATCTGCGGGGGTGGACGAGCAGTACTTC.

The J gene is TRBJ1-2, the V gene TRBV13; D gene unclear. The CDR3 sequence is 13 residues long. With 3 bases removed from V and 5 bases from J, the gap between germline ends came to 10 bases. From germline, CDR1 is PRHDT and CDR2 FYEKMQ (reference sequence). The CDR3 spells CASSFSAAYGYTF. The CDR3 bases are TGTGCCAGCAGCTTCTCGGCGGCTTATGGCTACACCTTC.

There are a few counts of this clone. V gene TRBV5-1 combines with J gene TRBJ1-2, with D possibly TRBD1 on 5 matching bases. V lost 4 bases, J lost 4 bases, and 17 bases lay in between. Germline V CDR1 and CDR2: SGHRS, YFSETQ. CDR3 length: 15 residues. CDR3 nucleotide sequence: TGCGCCAGCAGCCTACCGCCGACAGACATCTATGGCTACACCTTC. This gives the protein CASSLPPTDIYGYTF.

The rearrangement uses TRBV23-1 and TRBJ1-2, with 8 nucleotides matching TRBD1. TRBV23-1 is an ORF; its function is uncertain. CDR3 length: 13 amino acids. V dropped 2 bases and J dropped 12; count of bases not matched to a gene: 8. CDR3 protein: CASSQTGQGRDTF. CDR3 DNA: TGCGCCAGCAGTCAAACCGGACAGGGTCGAGACACCTTC.

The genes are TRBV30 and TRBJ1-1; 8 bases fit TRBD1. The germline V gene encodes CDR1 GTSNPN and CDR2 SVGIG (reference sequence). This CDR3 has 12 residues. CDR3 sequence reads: CATGGSNTEAFF. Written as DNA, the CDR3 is TGTGCTACAGGGGGTTCGAACACTGAAGCTTTCTTT.

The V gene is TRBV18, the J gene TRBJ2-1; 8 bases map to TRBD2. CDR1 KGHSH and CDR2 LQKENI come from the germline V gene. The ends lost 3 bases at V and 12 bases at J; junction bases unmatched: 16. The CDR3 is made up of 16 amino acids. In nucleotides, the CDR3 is TGTGCCAGCTCACCGCAAAGTCGTATTTCCGGGGGGGTGCAGTTCTTC. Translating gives CASSPQSRISGGVQFF.

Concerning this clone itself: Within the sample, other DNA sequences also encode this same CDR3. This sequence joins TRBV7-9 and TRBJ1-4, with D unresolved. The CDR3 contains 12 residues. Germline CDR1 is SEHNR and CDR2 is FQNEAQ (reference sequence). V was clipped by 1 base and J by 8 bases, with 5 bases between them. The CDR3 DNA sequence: TGTGCCAGCAGCTTAGTTGGGGAAAAACTGTTTTTT. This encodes CASSLVGEKLFF.

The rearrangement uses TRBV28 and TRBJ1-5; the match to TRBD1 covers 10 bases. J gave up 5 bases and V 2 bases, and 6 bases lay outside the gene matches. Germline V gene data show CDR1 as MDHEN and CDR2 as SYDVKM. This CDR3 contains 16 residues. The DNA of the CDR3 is TGTGCCAGCAGTTTAGACAGGGGGCCGTACTATCAGCCCCAGCATTTT. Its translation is CASSLDRGPYYQPQHF.

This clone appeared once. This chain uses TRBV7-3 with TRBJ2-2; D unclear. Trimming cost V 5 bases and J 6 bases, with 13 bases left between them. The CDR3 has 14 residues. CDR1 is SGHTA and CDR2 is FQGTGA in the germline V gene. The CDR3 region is CASSPPGQAGELFF. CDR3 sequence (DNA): TGTGCCAGCAGCCCGCCCGGGCAGGCCGGGGAGCTGTTTTTT.

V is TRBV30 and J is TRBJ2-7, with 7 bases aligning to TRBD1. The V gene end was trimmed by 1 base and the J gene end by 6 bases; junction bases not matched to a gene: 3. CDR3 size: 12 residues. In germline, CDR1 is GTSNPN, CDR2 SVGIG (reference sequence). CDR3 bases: TGTGCCTGGAGTGGACAGGGCGGCGAGCAGTACTTC. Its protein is CAWSGQGGEQYF. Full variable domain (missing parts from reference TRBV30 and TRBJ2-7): SQTIHQWPATLVQPVGSPLSLECTVEGTSNPNLYWYRQAAGRGLQLLFYSVGIGQISSEVPQNLSASRPQDRQFILSSKKLLLSDSGFYLCAWSGQGGEQYFGPGTRLTVT.

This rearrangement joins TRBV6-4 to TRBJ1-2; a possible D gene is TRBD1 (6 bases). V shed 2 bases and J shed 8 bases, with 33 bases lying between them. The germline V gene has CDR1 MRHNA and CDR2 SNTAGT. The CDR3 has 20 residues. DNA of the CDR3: TGTGCCAGCAGTGACCGGGGTTTCCCCGTGGGGGGCGGACTGCAACGGGGCTACACCTTC. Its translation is CASSDRGFPVGGGLQRGYTF.

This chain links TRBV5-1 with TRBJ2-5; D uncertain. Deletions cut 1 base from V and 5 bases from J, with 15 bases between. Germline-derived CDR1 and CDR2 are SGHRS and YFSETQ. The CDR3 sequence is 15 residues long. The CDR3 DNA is TGCGCCAGCAGCTTGAGAGGCGGATCGGCGGAGACCCAGTACTTC. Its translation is CASSLRGGSAETQYF.

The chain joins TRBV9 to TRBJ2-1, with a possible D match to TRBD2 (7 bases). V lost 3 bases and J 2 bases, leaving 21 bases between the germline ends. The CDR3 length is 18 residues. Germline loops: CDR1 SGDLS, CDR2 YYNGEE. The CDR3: CASSAVGDGGAAYNEQFF. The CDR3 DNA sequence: TGTGCCAGCAGCGCCGTAGGGGATGGGGGGGCCGCCTACAATGAGCAGTTCTTC.

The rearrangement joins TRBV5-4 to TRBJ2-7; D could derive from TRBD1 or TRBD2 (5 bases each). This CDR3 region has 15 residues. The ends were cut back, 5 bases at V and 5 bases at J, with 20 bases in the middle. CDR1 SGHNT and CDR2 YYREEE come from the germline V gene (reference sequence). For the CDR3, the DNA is TGTGCCAGCAGGGGGGTGGTAGAGGGCAGGGACGAGCAGTACTTC. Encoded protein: CASRGVVEGRDEQYF. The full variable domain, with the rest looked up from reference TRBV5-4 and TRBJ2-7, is ETGVTQSPTHLIKTRGQQVTLRCSSQSGHNTVSWYQQALGQGPQFIFQYYREEENGRGNFPPRFSGLQFPNYSSELNVNALELDDSALYLCASRGVVEGRDEQYFGPGTRLTVT.

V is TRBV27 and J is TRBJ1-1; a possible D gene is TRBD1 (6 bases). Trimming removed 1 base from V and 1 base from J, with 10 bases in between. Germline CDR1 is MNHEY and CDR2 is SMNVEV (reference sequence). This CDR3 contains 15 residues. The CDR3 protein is CASSLYRTENTEAFF. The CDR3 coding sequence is TGTGCCAGCAGTTTATACCGGACAGAGAACACTGAAGCTTTCTTT.

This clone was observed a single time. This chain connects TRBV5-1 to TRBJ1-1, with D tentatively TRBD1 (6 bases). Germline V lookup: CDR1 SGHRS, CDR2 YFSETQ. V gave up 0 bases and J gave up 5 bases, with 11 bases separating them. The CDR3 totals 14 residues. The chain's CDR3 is CASSLGRGETEAFF. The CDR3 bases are TGCGCCAGCAGCTTGGGCAGGGGCGAGACTGAAGCTTTCTTT. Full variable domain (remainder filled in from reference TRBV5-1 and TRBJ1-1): KAGVTQTPRYLIKTRGQQVTLSCSPISGHRSVSWYQQTPGQGLQFLFEYFSETQRNKGNFPGRFSGRQFSNSRSEMNVSTLELGDSALYLCASSLGRGETEAFFGQGTRLTVV.